This paragraph covers one TCR beta chain sequence. The sample is drawn from a study of T cell responses to AZD1222 COVID-19 vaccine. TCRdb keeps only in-frame clones here, not all; method: immunoSEQ multiplex PCR. Among around 210,000 clones listed, around 94% were seen once. Germline loops: CDR1 MDHEN, CDR2 SYDVKM. The length of the CDR3 is 11 residues. Trimming removed 5 bases from V and 6 bases from J, with 8 bases in between. The chain couples TRBV28 to TRBJ2-7, with D unresolved. The receptor was derived from an adult who received the MenACWY meningococcal vaccine as a control. The sequencing here drew on peripheral blood, taken 28 days after the second dose of the MenACWY control vaccine. The CDR3 sequence is CASSPWGEQYF. In nucleotides, the CDR3 is TGTGCCAGCAGTCCCTGGGGCGAGCAGTACTTC.